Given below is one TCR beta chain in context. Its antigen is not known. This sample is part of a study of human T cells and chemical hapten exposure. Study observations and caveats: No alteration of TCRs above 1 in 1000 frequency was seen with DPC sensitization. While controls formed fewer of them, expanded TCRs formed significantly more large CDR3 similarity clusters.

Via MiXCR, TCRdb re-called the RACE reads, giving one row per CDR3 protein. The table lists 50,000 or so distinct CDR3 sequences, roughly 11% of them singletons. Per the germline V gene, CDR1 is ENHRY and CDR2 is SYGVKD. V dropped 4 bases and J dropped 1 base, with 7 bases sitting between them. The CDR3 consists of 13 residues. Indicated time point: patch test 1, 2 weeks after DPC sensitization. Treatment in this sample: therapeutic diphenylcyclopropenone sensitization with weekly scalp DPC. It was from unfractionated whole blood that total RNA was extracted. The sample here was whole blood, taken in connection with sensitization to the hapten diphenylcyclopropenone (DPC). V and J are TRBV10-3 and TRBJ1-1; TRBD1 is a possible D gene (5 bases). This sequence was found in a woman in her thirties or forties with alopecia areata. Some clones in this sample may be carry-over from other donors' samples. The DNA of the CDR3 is TGTGCCATCAGTGTTGGGGGGAACACTGAAGCTTTCTTT. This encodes CAISVGGNTEAFF.